This entry describes one TCR beta chain. Its antigen is as yet unknown. The data stem from a study of shared clonotypes between healthy human individuals. Overall study results and limits: Generation probabilities were higher for clonotypes shared across all four sorted-subset donors than for unshared ones. Around 5% was the fraction of naive CD4 clonotypes found shared across several donors.

In the study's own analysis: Junction-only sequences without quality scores were provided by ImmunoSEQ, so filtering was different. The method was immunoSEQ multiplex PCR; TCRdb's version includes in-frame clones alone and lacks a portion of them. D and trimming come from the DNA, and the V and J calls and clone size come from that table. The table includes around 620,000 clones, approximately 96% detected once. Naive CD8 isolation took CD45RO-negative cells positively selected for CCR7 and excluded terminally differentiated effector memory CD45RA+ cells. HIV-negative, healthy adults without recent acute infections or vaccinations were the donors. Trimming took 3 bases from V and 7 from J, leaving 9 bases between them. The germline CDR1 and CDR2 sequences are MDHEN and SYDVKM. The CDR3 extends over 12 amino acids.

The chain recombines TRBV28 with TRBJ1-2, with D unclear. This clonotype was sampled from a woman aged 30 to 39 in good health. The sample was naive CD8+ T cells sorted from blood. CDR3 bases: TGTGCCAGCAGTTTTGATTCTGCTGGCTACACCTTC. Amino acids: CASSFDSAGYTF.